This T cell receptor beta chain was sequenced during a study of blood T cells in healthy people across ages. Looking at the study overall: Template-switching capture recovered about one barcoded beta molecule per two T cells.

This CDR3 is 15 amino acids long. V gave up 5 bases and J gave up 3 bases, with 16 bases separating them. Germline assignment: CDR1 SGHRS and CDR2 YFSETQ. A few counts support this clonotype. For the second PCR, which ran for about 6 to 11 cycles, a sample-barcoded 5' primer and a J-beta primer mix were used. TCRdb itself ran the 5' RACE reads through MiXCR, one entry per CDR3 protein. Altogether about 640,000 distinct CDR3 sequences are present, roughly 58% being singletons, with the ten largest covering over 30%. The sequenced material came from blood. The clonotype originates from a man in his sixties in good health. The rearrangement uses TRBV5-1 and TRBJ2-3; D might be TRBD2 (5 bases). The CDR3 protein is CASRRGGGETDTQYF. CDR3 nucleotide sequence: TGCGCCAGCAGGAGAGGAGGAGGAGAAACAGATACGCAGTATTTT.